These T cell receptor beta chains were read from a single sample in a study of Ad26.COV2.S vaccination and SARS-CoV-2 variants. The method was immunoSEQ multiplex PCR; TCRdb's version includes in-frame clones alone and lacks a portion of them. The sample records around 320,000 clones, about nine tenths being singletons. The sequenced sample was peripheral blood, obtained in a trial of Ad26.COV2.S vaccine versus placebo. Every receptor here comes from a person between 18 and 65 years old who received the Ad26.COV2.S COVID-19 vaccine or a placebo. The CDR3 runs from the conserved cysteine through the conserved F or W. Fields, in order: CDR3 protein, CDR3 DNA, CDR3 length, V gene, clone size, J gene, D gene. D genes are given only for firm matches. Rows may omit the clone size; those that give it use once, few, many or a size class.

CDR3aa: CASSLEGTGHQPQHF
CDR3nt: TGTGCCAGCAGCTTGGAAGGGACAGGGCATCAGCCCCAGCATTTT
len: 15
v_gene: TRBV5-6
abundance: few
j_gene: TRBJ1-5
d_gene: TRBD1

CDR3aa: CASSQEPGGRLDTGELFF
CDR3nt: TGCGCCAGCAGCCAAGAGCCGGGGGGGCGACTAGACACCGGGGAGCTGTTTTTT
len: 18
v_gene: TRBV4-1
abundance: .
j_gene: TRBJ2-2
d_gene: TRBD2

CDR3aa: CASSRGTGSYEQYF
CDR3nt: TGTGCCAGCAGCCGCGGGACAGGCTCCTACGAGCAGTACTTC
len: 14
v_gene: TRBV7-2
abundance: .
j_gene: TRBJ2-7
d_gene: TRBD1

CDR3aa: CASSPRDSSYEQYF
CDR3nt: TGTGCCAGCAGTCCCCGGGACAGCTCCTACGAGCAGTACTTC
len: 14
v_gene: TRBV6-6
abundance: .
j_gene: TRBJ2-7
d_gene: TRBD1

CDR3aa: CASSETGFGNIQYF
CDR3nt: TGCGCCAGCAGCGAAACAGGGTTCGGAAACATTCAGTACTTC
len: 14
v_gene: TRBV4-1
abundance: .
j_gene: TRBJ2-4
d_gene: .

CDR3aa: CATSRGANQPQHF
CDR3nt: TGTGCCACCTCGCGAGGGGCGAATCAGCCCCAGCATTTT
len: 13
v_gene: TRBV19
abundance: .
j_gene: TRBJ1-5
d_gene: .

CDR3aa: CAWYRAIGGYTF
CDR3nt: TGTGCCTGGTACAGGGCAATTGGAGGCTACACCTTC
len: 12
v_gene: TRBV30
abundance: .
j_gene: TRBJ1-2
d_gene: .

CDR3aa: CASSLLQGSQNTGELFF
CDR3nt: TGCGCCAGCAGCTTGCTACAGGGGTCACAAAACACCGGGGAGCTGTTTTTT
len: 17
v_gene: TRBV5-1
abundance: .
j_gene: TRBJ2-2
d_gene: TRBD1

CDR3aa: CASSYGQGGFKFF
CDR3nt: TGTGCCAGCAGTTACGGGCAGGGAGGTTTTAAGTTCTTC
len: 13
v_gene: TRBV6-5
abundance: .
j_gene: TRBJ2-1
d_gene: .

CDR3aa: CASDPAGGGTDTQYF
CDR3nt: TGCGCCAGCGACCCAGCGGGGGGGGGCACAGATACGCAGTATTTT
len: 15
v_gene: TRBV5-1
abundance: .
j_gene: TRBJ2-3
d_gene: TRBD2

CDR3aa: CASSSSMGWMGGYTF
CDR3nt: TGTGCCAGCAGTTCCAGTATGGGATGGATGGGAGGCTACACCTTC
len: 15
v_gene: TRBV6-5
abundance: .
j_gene: TRBJ1-2
d_gene: .

CDR3aa: CASSATRTSGVYEQYF
CDR3nt: TGTGCCAGCAGCGCCACCAGGACTAGCGGGGTTTACGAGCAGTACTTC
len: 16
v_gene: TRBV9
abundance: .
j_gene: TRBJ2-7
d_gene: TRBD2

CDR3aa: CASSPPGPDTQYF
CDR3nt: TGTGCCAGCAGCCCCCCGGGGCCAGATACGCAGTATTTT
len: 13
v_gene: TRBV9
abundance: .
j_gene: TRBJ2-3
d_gene: .

CDR3aa: CASSLDGSGGGYEQFF
CDR3nt: TGTGCCAGCAGCTTAGATGGGAGCGGGGGCGGTTATGAGCAGTTCTTC
len: 16
v_gene: TRBV11-2
abundance: .
j_gene: TRBJ2-1
d_gene: TRBD2

CDR3aa: CASSQLVSGGANYGYTF
CDR3nt: TGCGCCAGCAGCCAACTCGTCAGCGGGGGGGCTAACTATGGCTACACCTTC
len: 17
v_gene: TRBV4-1
abundance: .
j_gene: TRBJ1-2
d_gene: .

CDR3aa: CASSLATPRQGAPTDTQYF
CDR3nt: TGCGCCAGCAGCCTTGCCACCCCTCGACAGGGGGCGCCCACAGATACGCAGTATTTT
len: 19
v_gene: TRBV5-1
abundance: .
j_gene: TRBJ2-3
d_gene: TRBD1

CDR3aa: CASSQGWDSNQPQHF
CDR3nt: TGTGCCAGCAGCCAAGGGTGGGATAGCAATCAGCCCCAGCATTTT
len: 15
v_gene: TRBV3-1/TRBV3-2
abundance: .
j_gene: TRBJ1-5
d_gene: .

CDR3aa: CASSLGHEQYF
CDR3nt: TGTGCCAGCAGTTTAGGGCACGAGCAGTACTTC
len: 11
v_gene: TRBV27
abundance: .
j_gene: TRBJ2-7
d_gene: .

CDR3aa: CASSYGEQGARYGYTF
CDR3nt: TGTGCCAGCAGTTACGGGGAACAGGGGGCGAGGTATGGCTACACCTTC
len: 16
v_gene: TRBV6-6
abundance: .
j_gene: TRBJ1-2
d_gene: TRBD1

CDR3aa: CASSLGQGQARYGYTF
CDR3nt: TGTGCCAGCAGCTTGGGGCAGGGGCAAGCTCGGTATGGCTACACCTTC
len: 16
v_gene: TRBV5-6
abundance: .
j_gene: TRBJ1-2
d_gene: .